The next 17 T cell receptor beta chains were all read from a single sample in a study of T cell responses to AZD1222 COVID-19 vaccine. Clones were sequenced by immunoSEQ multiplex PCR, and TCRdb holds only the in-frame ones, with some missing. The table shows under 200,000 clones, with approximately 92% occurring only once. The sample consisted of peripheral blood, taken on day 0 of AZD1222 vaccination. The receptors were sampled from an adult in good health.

The CDR3 loop is CASTRGEGPGAFF. CDR3 bases: TGTGCCAGCACCCGAGGGGAGGGACCAGGGGCTTTCTTT. The chain links TRBV12-3 or TRBV12-4 to TRBJ1-1; TRBD1 might be the D (5 bases). The CDR3 consists of 13 residues. Trimming took off 7 bases at V and 11 bases at J, with 20 bases between the two ends.

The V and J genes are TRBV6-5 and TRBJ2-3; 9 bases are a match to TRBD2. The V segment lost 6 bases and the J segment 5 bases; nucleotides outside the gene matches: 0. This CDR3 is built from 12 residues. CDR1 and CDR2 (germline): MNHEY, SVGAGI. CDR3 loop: CASRREGDTQYF. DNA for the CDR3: TGTGCCAGCAGGCGGGAGGGAGATACGCAGTATTTT.

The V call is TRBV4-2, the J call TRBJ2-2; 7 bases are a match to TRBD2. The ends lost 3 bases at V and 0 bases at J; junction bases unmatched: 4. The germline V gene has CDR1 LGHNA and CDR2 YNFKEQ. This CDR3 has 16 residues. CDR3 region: CASSQGLAANTGELFF. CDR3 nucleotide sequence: TGTGCCAGCAGCCAGGGGCTAGCGGCGAACACCGGGGAGCTGTTTTTT.

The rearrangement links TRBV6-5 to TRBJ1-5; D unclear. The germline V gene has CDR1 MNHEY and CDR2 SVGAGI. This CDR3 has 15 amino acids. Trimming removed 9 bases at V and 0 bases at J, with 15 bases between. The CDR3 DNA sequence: TGTGCCAGTTTACACGGGCCTTATAGCAATCAGCCCCAGCATTTT. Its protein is CASLHGPYSNQPQHF.

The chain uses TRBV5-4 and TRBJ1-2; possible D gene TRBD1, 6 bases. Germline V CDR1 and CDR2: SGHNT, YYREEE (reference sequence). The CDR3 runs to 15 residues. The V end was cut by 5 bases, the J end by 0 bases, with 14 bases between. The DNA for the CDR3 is TGTGCCAGCAGTTCTGCCCGGGACACTAACTATGGCTACACCTTC. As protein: CASSSARDTNYGYTF. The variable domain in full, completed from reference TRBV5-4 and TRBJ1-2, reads ETGVTQSPTHLIKTRGQQVTLRCSSQSGHNTVSWYQQALGQGPQFIFQYYREEENGRGNFPPRFSGLQFPNYSSELNVNALELDDSALYLCASSSARDTNYGYTFGSGTRLTVV.

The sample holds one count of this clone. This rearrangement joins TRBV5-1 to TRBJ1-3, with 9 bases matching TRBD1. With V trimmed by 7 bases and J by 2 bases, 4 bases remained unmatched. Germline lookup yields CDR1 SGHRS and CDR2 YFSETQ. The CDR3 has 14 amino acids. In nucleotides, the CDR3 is TGCGCCAGCGGACAGGGGTTAACTGGAAACACCATATATTTT. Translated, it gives CASGQGLTGNTIYF.

The CDR3 DNA reads as TGTGCCAGCAGTTTAACCCAGGGACAGGGCACCTATGGCTACACCTTC. Amino acid sequence: CASSLTQGQGTYGYTF. V and J are TRBV6-2 or TRBV6-3 and TRBJ1-2; 9 bases fit TRBD1. Trimming removed 4 bases from V and 4 bases from J; junction bases left unmatched: 10. The CDR3 spans 16 residues. In germline, CDR1 is MNHEY, CDR2 SVGEGT.

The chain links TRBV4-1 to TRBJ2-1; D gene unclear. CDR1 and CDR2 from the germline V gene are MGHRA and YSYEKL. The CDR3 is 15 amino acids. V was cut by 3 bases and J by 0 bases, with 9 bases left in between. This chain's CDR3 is CASSQVPPSYNEQFF. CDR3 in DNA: TGCGCCAGCAGCCAGGTCCCGCCCTCCTACAATGAGCAGTTCTTC.

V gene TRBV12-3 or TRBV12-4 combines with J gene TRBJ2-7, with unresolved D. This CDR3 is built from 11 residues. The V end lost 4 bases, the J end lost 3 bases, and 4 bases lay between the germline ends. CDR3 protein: CASSYSYEQYF. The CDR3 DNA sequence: TGTGCCAGCAGTTACAGCTACGAGCAGTACTTC.

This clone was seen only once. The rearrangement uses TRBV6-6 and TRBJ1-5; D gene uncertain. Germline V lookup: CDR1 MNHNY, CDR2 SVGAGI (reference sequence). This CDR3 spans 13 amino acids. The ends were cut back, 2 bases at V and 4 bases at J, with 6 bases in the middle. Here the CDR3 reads CASSYSSNQPQHF. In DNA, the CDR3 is TGTGCCAGCAGTTACAGTTCTAATCAGCCCCAGCATTTT.

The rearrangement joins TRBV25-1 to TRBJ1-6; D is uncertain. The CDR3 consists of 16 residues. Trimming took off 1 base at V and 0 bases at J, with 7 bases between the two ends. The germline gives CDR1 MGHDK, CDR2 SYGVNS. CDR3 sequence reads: CASSESSSSYNSPLHF. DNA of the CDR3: TGTGCCAGCAGTGAATCGTCGAGCTCCTATAATTCACCCCTCCACTTT.

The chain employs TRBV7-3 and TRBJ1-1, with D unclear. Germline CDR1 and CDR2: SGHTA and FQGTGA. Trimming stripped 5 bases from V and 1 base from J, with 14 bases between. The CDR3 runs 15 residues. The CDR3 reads CASSQMRKTNTEAFF. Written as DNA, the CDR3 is TGTGCCAGCAGCCAGATGAGGAAGACGAACACTGAAGCTTTCTTT.

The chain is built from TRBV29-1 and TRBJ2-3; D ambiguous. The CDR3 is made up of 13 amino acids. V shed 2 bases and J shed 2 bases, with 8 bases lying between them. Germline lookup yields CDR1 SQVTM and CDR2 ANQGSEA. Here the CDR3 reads CSVEIQLTDTQYF. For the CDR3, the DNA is TGCAGCGTTGAAATCCAGCTCACAGATACGCAGTATTTT.

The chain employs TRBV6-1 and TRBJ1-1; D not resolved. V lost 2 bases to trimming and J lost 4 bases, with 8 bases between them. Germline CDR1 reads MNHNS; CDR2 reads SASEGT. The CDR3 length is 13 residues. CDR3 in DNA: TGTGCCAGCAGTGAACAGGCCGCCACTGAAGCTTTCTTT. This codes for CASSEQAATEAFF.

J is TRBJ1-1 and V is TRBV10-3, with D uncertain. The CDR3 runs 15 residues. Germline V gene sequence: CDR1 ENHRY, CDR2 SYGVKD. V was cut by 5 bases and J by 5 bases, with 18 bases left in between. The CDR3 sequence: CAISPLDGKTTEAFF. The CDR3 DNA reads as TGTGCCATCAGTCCTCTGGACGGTAAGACAACTGAAGCTTTCTTT.

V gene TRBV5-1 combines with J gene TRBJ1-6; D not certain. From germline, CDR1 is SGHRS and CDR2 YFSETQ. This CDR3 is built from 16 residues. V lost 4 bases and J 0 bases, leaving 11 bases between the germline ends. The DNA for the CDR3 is TGCGCCAGCAGCCCTGCCTCGACCTCCTATAATTCACCCCTCCACTTT. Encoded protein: CASSPASTSYNSPLHF.

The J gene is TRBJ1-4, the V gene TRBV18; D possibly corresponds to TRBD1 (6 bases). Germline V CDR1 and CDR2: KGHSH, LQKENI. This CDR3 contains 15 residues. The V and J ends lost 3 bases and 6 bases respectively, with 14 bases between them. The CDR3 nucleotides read TGTGCCAGCTCACCTAACAGGGAAGTATATGAAAAACTGTTTTTT. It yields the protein CASSPNREVYEKLFF. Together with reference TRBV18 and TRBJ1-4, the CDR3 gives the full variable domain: NAGVMQNPRHLVRRRGQEARLRCSPMKGHSHVYWYRQLPEEGLKFMVYLQKENIIDESGMPKERFSAEFPKEGPSILRIQQVVRGDSAAYFCASSPNREVYEKLFFGSGTQLSVL.